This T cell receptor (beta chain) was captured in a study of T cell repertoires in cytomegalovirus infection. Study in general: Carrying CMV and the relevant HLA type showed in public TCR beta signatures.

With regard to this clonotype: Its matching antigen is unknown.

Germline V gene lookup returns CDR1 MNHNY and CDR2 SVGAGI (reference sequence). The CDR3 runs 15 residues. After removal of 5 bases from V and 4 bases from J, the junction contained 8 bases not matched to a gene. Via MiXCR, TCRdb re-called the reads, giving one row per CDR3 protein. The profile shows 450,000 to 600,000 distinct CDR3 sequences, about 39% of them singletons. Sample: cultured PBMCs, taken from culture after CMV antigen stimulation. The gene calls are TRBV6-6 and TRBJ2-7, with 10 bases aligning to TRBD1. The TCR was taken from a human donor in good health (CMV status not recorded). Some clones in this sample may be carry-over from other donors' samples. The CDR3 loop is CASSNYGTGAYEQYF. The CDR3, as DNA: TGTGCCAGCAGTAATTACGGGACAGGGGCATACGAGCAGTACTTC.